The 15 T cell receptor beta chains below come from one sample, sequenced in a study of T cell repertoires in cytomegalovirus infection (dated by TCRdb to about 2019). Instrument on record: Illumina HiSeq 1500. The public reads were reprocessed in TCRdb via fastp at Q25 and MiXCR, keeping in-frame beta chains. Merged by CDR3 protein, the rows form single entries marked with the most common genes and DNA. The sample data list around 750,000 distinct CDR3 sequences, and around a third of these were observed just once. Approximately 13% of the sample is held by the ten biggest clonotypes. In light of the paper, this sample's treatment or condition label describes: in vitro stimulation with specific CMV peptide epitopes to enrich CMV-specific T cells. The antigens these receptors bind are not known. Sequenced material: cultured CD8+ T cells from PBMCs, taken from culture after CMV antigen stimulation. These receptors originate from a human donor in good health (CMV status not recorded). Some clones in this sample may be carry-over from other donors' samples.

The chain uses TRBV4-1 and TRBJ2-1; D not resolved. Germline V gene lookup returns CDR1 MGHRA and CDR2 YSYEKL. Trimming left V 0 bases short and J 0 bases short, with 6 bases between. The CDR3 is made up of 15 amino acids. CDR3 in amino acids: CASSQDPDSYNEQFF. CDR3 sequence (DNA): TGCGCCAGCAGCCAAGACCCTGACTCCTACAATGAGCAGTTCTTC.

The sample holds a few counts of this clonotype. V usage is TRBV6-5 and J usage is TRBJ1-1, with D unclear. The CDR3 has 13 amino acids. Per germline, CDR1 MNHEY and CDR2 SVGAGI. V was pared by 0 bases and J by 8 bases, with 10 bases between. CDR3 protein: CASSYSHAGEAFF. The CDR3 DNA reads TGTGCCAGCAGTTACTCGCATGCTGGGGAAGCTTTCTTT.

The V and J genes are TRBV7-2 and TRBJ2-3; 7 positions agree with TRBD1. V shed 3 bases and J 5 bases; nucleotides not matched to a gene: 8. The V gene's germline CDR1 is SGHTA and CDR2 FQGNSA. The CDR3 extends over 15 amino acids. CDR3 region: CASSLLGGKVDTQYF. Written as DNA, the CDR3 is TGTGCCAGCAGCTTGTTAGGGGGCAAAGTAGATACGCAGTATTTT.

The gene calls are TRBV4-1 and TRBJ2-3; 9 nucleotides match TRBD1. The V gene's germline CDR1 is MGHRA and CDR2 YSYEKL. This CDR3 contains 15 residues. Trimming took 1 base from V and 5 from J; bases not matched to a gene: 4. CDR3 sequence (DNA): TGCGCCAGCAGCCAAGTACAGGGGGCGAGAGATACGCAGTATTTT. Protein sequence: CASSQVQGARDTQYF.

This chain connects TRBV11-2 to TRBJ2-3; 8 positions agree with TRBD2. The germline CDR1 and CDR2 sequences are SGHAT and FQNNGV. The CDR3 extends over 16 amino acids. The J segment lost 5 bases and the V segment lost 2 bases, leaving 9 bases of the junction unmatched. This chain's CDR3 is CASSLYFGGAGDTQYF. The DNA for the CDR3 is TGTGCCAGCAGCTTATATTTCGGGGGGGCCGGAGATACGCAGTATTTT.

Only a few counts were recorded for this clonotype. The rearrangement uses TRBV2 and TRBJ2-2; the D call may be TRBD1 or TRBD2 (5 bases each). The CDR3 runs to 15 residues. V was trimmed by 8 bases and J by 3 bases, leaving 16 bases between them. Germline CDR1 reads SNHLY; CDR2 reads FYNNEI. The DNA for the CDR3 is TGTGCCAGCTTTATGGGGGAATTTGACACCGGGGAGCTGTTTTTT. Translating it yields CASFMGEFDTGELFF.

V gene TRBV11-2 combines with J gene TRBJ2-3, with D tentatively TRBD1 or TRBD2 (6 bases each). The germline V and J ends were trimmed by 0 bases and 3 bases, with 13 bases remaining between them. This CDR3 spans 16 amino acids. In germline, CDR1 is SGHAT, CDR2 FQNNGV. The CDR3 DNA sequence: TGTGCCAGCAGCTTAGAGTTCGGGGGACATACAGATACGCAGTATTTT. Encoded protein: CASSLEFGGHTDTQYF.

This chain connects TRBV10-3 to TRBJ1-2; 8 bases are a match to TRBD1. CDR3 length equals 15 residues. After removal of 3 bases from V and 6 bases from J, the junction contained 9 bases not matched to a gene. CDR1 ENHRY and CDR2 SYGVKD come from the germline V gene. CDR3 coding DNA: TGTGCCATCAGTGACCCGGACAGGGCTTTTGATGGCTACACCTTC. Residues: CAISDPDRAFDGYTF.

CDR3 protein: CASSQTASGSTDTQYF. CDR3 sequence (DNA): TGTGCCAGCAGCCAGACAGCTAGCGGGTCCACAGATACGCAGTATTTT. The rearrangement joins TRBV7-9 to TRBJ2-3; 8 bases agree with TRBD2. V was clipped by 5 bases and J by 2 bases; unmatched bases: 9. The CDR3 has 16 amino acids. Germline values: CDR1 SEHNR, CDR2 FQNEAQ (reference sequence).

The CDR3 loop reads CASSATDRRSNYGYTF. CDR3 nucleotide sequence: TGTGCCAGCAGTGCCACGGACAGGAGATCTAACTATGGCTACACCTTC. The V call is TRBV28, the J call TRBJ1-2, with 7 nucleotides matching TRBD1. The germline gives CDR1 MDHEN, CDR2 SYDVKM. The CDR3 length is 16 residues. V shed 5 bases, J shed 0 bases, and the junction held 9 bases outside the gene matches.

The chain has TRBV7-8 and TRBJ1-1; 7 bases match TRBD1. Trimming took 2 bases from V and 5 from J; bases not matched to a gene: 8. The germline gives CDR1 SGHVS, CDR2 FQNEAQ. This CDR3 region has 15 residues. The CDR3 nucleotides read TGTGCCAGCAGCTTATACCCAGGGGGTAGAACTGAAGCTTTCTTT. Encoded protein: CASSLYPGGRTEAFF.

This clonotype was seen a few times. V is TRBV7-9 and J is TRBJ1-3, with D maybe TRBD1 (5 bases). Germline lookup yields CDR1 SEHNR and CDR2 FQNEAQ (reference sequence). The CDR3 contains 17 residues. V lost 3 bases, J lost 3 bases, and 18 bases lay in between. The CDR3 region has the DNA TGTGCCAGCAGCTTCGCGCAGGGACTTCGATATGGAAACACCATATATTTT. Protein product: CASSFAQGLRYGNTIYF.

This chain joins TRBV6-2 or TRBV6-3 and TRBJ2-7; 10 bases are shared with TRBD2. Losses at the gene ends were 2 bases for V and 2 bases for J; bases not matched to a gene: 6. This CDR3 region has 16 residues. Germline V gives CDR1 MNHEY, CDR2 SVGEGT. CDR3 DNA: TGTGCCAGCAGTTACGCTAGCGGGGGTAGAGCCTACGAGCAGTACTTC. This sequence encodes CASSYASGGRAYEQYF.

This clonotype was found a few times. The chain recombines TRBV28 with TRBJ2-7; tentatively, D is TRBD1 (5 bases). Germline V CDR1 and CDR2: MDHEN, SYDVKM. Trimming shortened V by 8 bases and J by 4 bases, and 12 bases separated the two germline ends. The CDR3 runs to 12 residues. The CDR3 nucleotides read TGTGCCAGCGTGAAGGGGCCTTACGAGCAGTACGTC. As protein: CASVKGPYEQYV.

This clonotype has only a few counts. The genes are TRBV7-9 and TRBJ2-2; no definite D call. CDR3 length equals 14 residues. Per the germline V gene, CDR1 is SEHNR and CDR2 is FQNEAQ (reference sequence). V shed 6 bases and J shed 4 bases, with 12 bases lying between them. The CDR3 nucleotides are TGTGCCAGCAGTCCGCCCGGGTTCACCGGGGAGCTGTTTTTT. Translated: CASSPPGFTGELFF.